This T cell receptor (beta chain) was obtained from a study of early stage breast cancer tumors. Study-level findings and limits: Tumor and normal breast were distinguished via blood comparison in about 90% of the 16 patients. Enriched TCRB sequences shared across patients were mostly commonly generated sequences.

Each sample had two DNA replicates, approximately 0.49 ug blood or roughly 1.5 ug tissue. Sequencing was performed with immunoSEQ multiplex PCR; in TCRdb, only in-frame clones are kept and a portion is missing. The sample lists tens of thousands of clones, around 67% occurring once. Trimming cost V 6 bases and J 4 bases, with 19 bases left between them. This CDR3 has 15 amino acids. Germline V gene sequence: CDR1 MNHNS, CDR2 SASEGT. Details on this clone: Its specificity is not known.

This chain links TRBV6-1 with TRBJ2-7, with D possibly matching TRBD2 (6 bases). The receptor was derived from a person aged 25 to 40 with breast cancer. What was sequenced was breast tumor tissue. For the CDR3, the DNA is TGTGCCAGCAGGGTCCAGGAGGAGGGGACTTACGAGCAGTACTTC. This encodes CASRVQEEGTYEQYF.